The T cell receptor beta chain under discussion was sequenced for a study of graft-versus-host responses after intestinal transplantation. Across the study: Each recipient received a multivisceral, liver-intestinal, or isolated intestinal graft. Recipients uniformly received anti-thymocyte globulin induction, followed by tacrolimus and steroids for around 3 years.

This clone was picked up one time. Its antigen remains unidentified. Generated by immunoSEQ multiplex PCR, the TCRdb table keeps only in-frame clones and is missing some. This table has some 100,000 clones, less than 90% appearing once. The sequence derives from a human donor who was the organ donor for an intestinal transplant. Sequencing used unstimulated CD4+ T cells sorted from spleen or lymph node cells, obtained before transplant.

The CDR3 sequence: CASSDQLVSGELFF. Written as DNA, the CDR3 is TGTGCCAGCAGCGACCAACTAGTCTCCGGGGAGCTGTTTTTT. This chain joins TRBV2 and TRBJ2-2; D might be TRBD2 (5 bases). The germline V gene has CDR1 SNHLY and CDR2 FYNNEI. Trimming stripped 6 bases from V and 6 bases from J, with 14 bases between. This CDR3 is 14 amino acids long.